This is a list of T cell receptor beta chains from one sample in a study of CD8+CD57+ T cells in acquired aplastic anemia. TCRdb passed the reads through MiXCR, listing each CDR3 protein once. The table records 180,000 or so distinct CDR3 sequences, roughly 48% of them present only once. The specimen was sorted CD4+, CD8+, or CD8+CD57+ T cells (not recorded which) from PBMCs. Receptors were obtained from a human donor with aplastic anemia. CDR3s include the opening cysteine and the closing phenylalanine or tryptophan. Fields, in order: clone size, J gene, V gene, CDR3 length, D gene, CDR3 DNA, CDR3 protein. A D gene is named only where the DNA matches it firmly. Clone size is not always given. Where it is, it says once, few, many or a class for expanded clones.

few	TRBJ1-1	TRBV18	15	TRBD1	TGTGCCAGCTCACCACCGAGACAGGGGGCTAGTGAAGCTTTCTTT	CASSPPRQGASEAFF
many	TRBJ2-7	TRBV7-2	14	TRBD1	TGTGCCAGCAGCGCCCGACAGGGTGCGGGTGAGCAGTACTTC	CASSARQGAGEQYF
.	TRBJ1-1	TRBV2	16	.	TGTGCCAGCAGTGAAGCGCACCCGGTCCTGAACACTGAAGCTTTCTTT	CASSEAHPVLNTEAFF
few	TRBJ1-1	TRBV10-3	15	.	TGTGCCATCAGTGTGCTGGAAGGAGTGAACACTGAAGCTTTCTTT	CAISVLEGVNTEAFF
.	TRBJ1-1	TRBV15	13	.	TGTGCCACTTCGGAAGCCTCGAACACTGAAGCTTTCTTT	CATSEASNTEAFF
few	TRBJ2-7	TRBV27	15	TRBD1	TGTGCCACCGTTCCGGGACAGGGGATCTCCTACGAGCAGTACTTC	CATVPGQGISYEQYF
many	TRBJ1-2	TRBV4-3	14	.	TGCGCCAGCAGCCACCGGGACCCGTTGATGGGCTACACCTTC	CASSHRDPLMGYTF
many	TRBJ2-1	TRBV9	14	.	TGTGCCAGCAGCGTAGCTCTGCTGGCCAATGAGCAGTTCTTC	CASSVALLANEQFF
.	TRBJ2-7	TRBV19	13	.	TGTGCCAGTAGTCCGTACAGAAGCTACGAGCAGTACTTC	CASSPYRSYEQYF
many	TRBJ1-1	TRBV2	13	.	TGTGCCAGCTCCGGGACGGTGAACACTGAAGCTTTCTTT	CASSGTVNTEAFF
many	TRBJ1-1	TRBV3-1	10	.	TGTGCCAGCAGCCAAGAGCAAATGATCTTT	CASSQEQMIF
many	TRBJ1-2	TRBV6-1	13	.	TGTGCCAGCAGCGGAGCGACAGGATATGGCTACACCTTC	CASSGATGYGYTF
.	TRBJ2-3	TRBV7-2	13	.	TGTGCCAGTAGCCCGACAGGCACAGATACGCAGTATTTT	CASSPTGTDTQYF
many	TRBJ2-7	TRBV20-1	14	TRBD1	TGCAGTGCATCATCCGGGACAGGCGTCTACGAGCAGTACTTC	CSASSGTGVYEQYF
many	TRBJ1-5	TRBV20-1	15	TRBD1	TGCAGTGCTTCGACAGGGGGCTTGATCAATCAGCCCCAGCATTTT	CSASTGGLINQPQHF
many	TRBJ2-2	TRBV29-1	15	TRBD2	TGCAGCGTACTTGCTAGCGGGACGAACACCGGGGAGCTGTTTTTT	CSVLASGTNTGELFF
many	TRBJ2-1	TRBV13	14	TRBD1	TGTGCCAGCAGCTTAGGAGGACAGGGCCCTGAGCAGTTCTTC	CASSLGGQGPEQFF
once	TRBJ1-1	TRBV20-1	11	.	TGCAGTGCTACACAGGACACTGAAGCTTTCTTT	CSATQDTEAFF
many	TRBJ2-1	TRBV7-9	13	.	TGTGCCAGCAGCCAAGTAGGGATGAATGAGCAGTTCTTC	CASSQVGMNEQFF
few	TRBJ1-6	TRBV5-1	15	.	TGCGCCAGCAGCCGGGTGGGGGTGAGCAATTCACCCCTCCACTTT	CASSRVGVSNSPLHF
.	TRBJ2-1	TRBV20-1	16	TRBD1	TGCAGTGCTAGAGATCCGGAACAGGGGACCTACAATGAGCAGTTCTTC	CSARDPEQGTYNEQFF
.	TRBJ2-3	TRBV24-1	16	TRBD2	TGTGCCACCAGTGATTCGGGGGGGGACCCCACAGATACGCAGTATTTT	CATSDSGGDPTDTQYF
.	TRBJ2-5	TRBV27	13	.	TGTGCCAGCAGACAAAGATACCAAGAGACCCAGTACTTC	CASRQRYQETQYF
many	TRBJ2-3	TRBV5-5	14	.	TGTGCCAGCAGCACATCTAGCGGCACAGATACGCAGTATTTT	CASSTSSGTDTQYF
.	TRBJ2-3	TRBV20-1	13	.	TGCAGTGCTAGGACTTTAGGGGCAGATACGCAGTATTTT	CSARTLGADTQYF
few	TRBJ2-7	TRBV2	13	.	TGTGCCAGCAGGGCGACTCGTGCCCACGAGCAGTACTTC	CASRATRAHEQYF
.	TRBJ1-1	TRBV29-1	17	TRBD1	TGCATCGGGACAGGGCGGGTAATCCGCGGAGGGAACACCGAAGCTTTCTTT	CIGTGRVIRGGNTEAFF
.	TRBJ1-1	TRBV20-1	15	TRBD1	TGCAGTGCTAGCCACCCGGGACAGGATCGGACTGAAGCTTTCTTT	CSASHPGQDRTEAFF
.	TRBJ2-6	TRBV11-1	19	.	TGTGCCAGCAGCTCAAGGGGGGAACGACCTATAGCTGGGGCCAACGTCCTGACTTTC	CASSSRGERPIAGANVLTF
few	TRBJ1-6	TRBV25-1	16	TRBD1	TGTGCCAGCAGTGGCTGGACAGGGGATTATAATTCACCCCTCCACTTT	CASSGWTGDYNSPLHF
.	TRBJ1-1	TRBV6-2/TRBV6-3	18	.	TGTGCCAGCAGTTACTCGAGACCGGGATCCGGCTTGTACACTGAAGCTTTCTTT	CASSYSRPGSGLYTEAFF
.	TRBJ2-3	TRBV2	15	.	TGTGCCAGCCCGACTGGGACTGTCCGCACAGATACGCAGTATTTT	CASPTGTVRTDTQYF
.	TRBJ2-7	TRBV25-1	15	TRBD1	TGTGCCAGCAGTGATATGGACAGGGGATCCTACGAGCAGTACTTC	CASSDMDRGSYEQYF
.	TRBJ2-1	TRBV25-1	15	.	TGTACCAGCAGTAAGGAAGGAGGACCGTACAATGAGCAGTTCTTC	CTSSKEGGPYNEQFF
.	TRBJ2-2	TRBV11-1	16	.	TGTGCCAGCAGCTCAAGTTCGGACAGAAACACCGGGGAGCTGTTTTTT	CASSSSSDRNTGELFF
.	TRBJ1-1	TRBV24-1	13	.	TGTGCCACCAGTGATCCGACGGACACTGAAGCTTTCTTT	CATSDPTDTEAFF
many	TRBJ1-2	TRBV10-3	12	.	TGTGCCATCAGTCTTGGCAGGGAAGGTTACACCTTC	CAISLGREGYTF
.	TRBJ2-2	TRBV7-2	13	.	TGTGCCAGCAGCTTTGTCTTCACCGGGGAGCTGTTTTTT	CASSFVFTGELFF
few	TRBJ1-1	TRBV7-6	11	.	TGTGCCAGCAGCCACTGGGGTGAAGCTTTCTTT	CASSHWGEAFF
.	TRBJ1-2	TRBV24-1	14	.	TGTGCCACCCCGAGACGGCAAGAGGTCTATGGCTACACCTTC	CATPRRQEVYGYTF
.	TRBJ2-2	TRBV10-3	16	TRBD1	TGTGCCATCAGTGGAGAAGCAGGGGGAAACACCGGGGAGCTGTTTTTT	CAISGEAGGNTGELFF
.	TRBJ2-3	TRBV24-1	14	TRBD1	TGTGCCAAGCCGGGACAGGGGGGGCCAGATACGCAGTATTTT	CAKPGQGGPDTQYF
.	TRBJ2-2	TRBV24-1	18	.	TGTGCCACCAGTGATTACCCCCAGTGGAAGGGGAACACCGGGGAGCTGTTTTTT	CATSDYPQWKGNTGELFF
.	TRBJ2-3	TRBV10-1	15	.	TGCGCCAGCACTTTGAATGGGGATAGCACAGATACGCAGTATTTT	CASTLNGDSTDTQYF
.	TRBJ2-2	TRBV20-1	13	.	TGCAGTGCTAGAGATCTTAGCACCGGGGAGCTGTTTTTT	CSARDLSTGELFF
.	TRBJ1-4	TRBV7-8	14	TRBD1	TGTGCCAGCAGCCAGACAGGGGGAAGGGAAAAACTGTTTTTT	CASSQTGGREKLFF
.	TRBJ2-1	TRBV10-3	11	.	TGTGCCGTTAGGGATCGGGATGAACAGTTCTTC	CAVRDRDEQFF
few	TRBJ2-6	TRBV28	16	.	TGTGCCAGCAGTTTACTTACAGCCTCTGGGGCCAACGTCCTGACTTTC	CASSLLTASGANVLTF